This TCR beta chain was sequenced in a study of preoperative IRX-2 immunotherapy in early breast cancer. Noted treatment: preoperative locoregional IRX-2 cytokine immunotherapy. This CDR3 region has 17 residues. Profiling relied on immunoSEQ multiplex PCR, and the TCRdb table lists in-frame clones only, not all of them. The sample carries around 38,000 clones, 70% to 85% recorded once. This sequence joins TRBV7-5 and TRBJ2-4; the table assigns TRBD1, which was not confirmed against the DNA. TRBV7-5 is deemed a pseudogene. The input for sequencing was tumor tissue, taken after IRX-2 immunotherapy. This clonotype originated in a human donor with breast cancer. This chain's CDR3 is CASSQIFSNLAKNIQYF. DNA of the CDR3: TGTGCCAGCAGCCAGATATTCTCCAATCTAGCCAAAAACATTCAGTACTTC.